The next 19 T cell receptor beta chains were all read from a single sample in a study of cytomegalovirus exposure and HLA in healthy donors. The PCR employed 60 Vbeta primers together with 13 Jbeta primers. Measured with immunoSEQ multiplex PCR; TCRdb has only the in-frame clones, and not every one. The sample carries tens of thousands of clones, 82% recorded once. Material: PBMCs. The receptors were sampled from a young woman in good health and CMV-seronegative.

The chain recombines TRBV15 with TRBJ2-7; D unclear. The CDR3 sequence is 14 residues long. The V end was cut by 0 bases, the J end by 0 bases, with 6 bases between. CDR1 and CDR2 from the germline V gene are LNHNV and YYDKDF (reference sequence). CDR3 loop: CATSRDRYSYEQYF. As DNA, the CDR3 is TGTGCCACCAGCAGAGACAGATACTCCTACGAGCAGTACTTC.

The chain carries TRBV6-6 and TRBJ2-2, with 10 bases lining up with TRBD1. This CDR3 region has 16 residues. From germline, CDR1 is MNHNY and CDR2 SVGAGI (reference sequence). Trimming took 5 bases from V and 6 from J; bases not matched to a gene: 9. The CDR3 DNA sequence: TGTGCCAGCAGTACCGACAGGGGGCGCTCCGCCGGGGAGCTGTTTTTT. Protein: CASSTDRGRSAGELFF.

The rearrangement links TRBV30 to TRBJ1-2; 9 bases line up with TRBD1. V trimming: 2 bases; J trimming: 8 bases; junction bases outside the gene matches: 6. Germline assignment: CDR1 GTSNPN and CDR2 SVGIG (reference sequence). The CDR3 is 13 residues long. CDR3 amino acids: CAWSPPDRGGYTF. CDR3 in DNA: TGTGCCTGGAGTCCCCCGGACAGGGGCGGCTACACCTTC.

The chain carries TRBV5-1 and TRBJ1-5; D uncertain. Looked up from germline, CDR1 is SGHRS and CDR2 is YFSETQ. Trimming shortened V by 5 bases and J by 6 bases, and 12 bases separated the two germline ends. The CDR3 covers 13 residues. CDR3: CASRGNEGQPQHF. CDR3 sequence (DNA): TGCGCCAGCAGGGGGAATGAGGGTCAGCCCCAGCATTTT.

This chain connects TRBV7-2 to TRBJ1-1, with TRBD1 identical over 7 bases. CDR1 is SGHTA and CDR2 is FQGNSA in the germline V gene. The CDR3 totals 14 residues. V shed 2 bases and J 7 bases; nucleotides not matched to a gene: 7. CDR3 region: CASSLRSGGREAFF. In nucleotides, the CDR3 is TGTGCCAGCAGCTTACGGTCAGGGGGGCGTGAAGCTTTCTTT.

The chain couples TRBV19 to TRBJ2-1; 9 bases align to TRBD2. Trimming took 4 bases from V and 5 from J; bases not matched to a gene: 6. The germline CDR1 and CDR2 sequences are LNHDA and SQIVND (reference sequence). This CDR3 contains 15 residues. The CDR3 DNA reads TGTGCCAGTAGTAGCGGGAGGGCCCCAGACAATGAGCAGTTCTTC. It yields the protein CASSSGRAPDNEQFF. The full variable domain, in which reference TRBV19 and TRBJ2-1 provide the parts outside the CDR3, is DGGITQSPKYLFRKEGQNVTLSCEQNLNHDAMYWYRQDPGQGLRLIYYSQIVNDFQKGDIAEGYSVSREKKESFPLTVTSAQKNPTAFYLCASSSGRAPDNEQFFGPGTRLTVL.

This chain's CDR3 is CAISEGGGTGGYTEAFF. The CDR3 DNA is TGTGCCATCAGTGAGGGAGGCGGGACAGGCGGGTACACTGAAGCTTTCTTT. This sequence joins TRBV10-3 and TRBJ1-1; 8 bases are shared with TRBD1. The CDR3 consists of 17 residues. CDR1 ENHRY and CDR2 SYGVKD come from the germline V gene. Trimming cost V 2 bases and J 3 bases; bases outside gene matches: 11.

The rearrangement uses TRBV7-9 and TRBJ2-1; no firm D call. The CDR3 consists of 12 residues. The V end was cut by 5 bases, the J end by 2 bases, with 4 bases between. Looked up from germline, CDR1 is SEHNR and CDR2 is FQNEAQ (reference sequence). This CDR3 reads CASSPAYNEQFF. In DNA, the CDR3 is TGTGCCAGCAGCCCTGCCTACAATGAGCAGTTCTTC.

The chain links TRBV28 to TRBJ1-1; D not resolved. Germline V gene data show CDR1 as MDHEN and CDR2 as SYDVKM. The CDR3 runs to 12 residues. Trimming removed 2 bases at V and 6 bases at J, with 7 bases between. The CDR3 sequence: CASSLPSPEAFF. The CDR3, as DNA: TGTGCCAGCAGTTTACCAAGCCCTGAAGCTTTCTTT.

The chain combines TRBV9 with TRBJ2-6; 7 bases are shared with TRBD2. Germline V gene data show CDR1 as SGDLS and CDR2 as YYNGEE. The CDR3 has 17 residues. V lost 0 bases, J lost 2 bases, and 5 bases stayed unmatched. In nucleotides, the CDR3 is TGTGCCAGCAGCGTAGTTGGCGGGAGTACTGGGGCCAACGTCCTGACTTTC. Translation: CASSVVGGSTGANVLTF.

The rearrangement uses TRBV5-1 and TRBJ2-2; possible D gene TRBD2, 7 bases. The CDR3 has 15 residues. CDR1 and CDR2 from the germline V gene are SGHRS and YFSETQ. The V end was cut by 0 bases, the J end by 5 bases, with 11 bases between. CDR3 coding DNA: TGCGCCAGCAGCTTGGAGGGGGGGCAGACCGGGGAGCTGTTTTTT. Amino acids: CASSLEGGQTGELFF.

As for this clone: A read error may produce the germline difference seen at one junction end. The V gene is TRBV30, the J gene TRBJ2-4; D might be TRBD1 (7 bases). In germline, CDR1 is GTSNPN, CDR2 SVGIG (reference sequence). The CDR3 covers 16 residues. Here the CDR3 reads CAWSKGALGGKNSQYF. DNA of the CDR3: TGTGCCTGGAGTAAGGGGGCACTGGGGGGCAAAAACAGTCAGTACTTC. Full variable domain (outside the CDR3, taken from reference TRBV30 and TRBJ2-4): SQTIHQWPATLVQPVGSPLSLECTVEGTSNPNLYWYRQAAGRGLQLLFYSVGIGQISSEVPQNLSASRPQDRQFILSSKKLLLSDSGFYLCAWSKGALGGKNSQYFGAGTRLSVL.

The chain has TRBV7-2 and TRBJ2-2; 10 bases align to TRBD2. Germline V lookup: CDR1 SGHTA, CDR2 FQGNSA. With V trimmed by 6 bases and J by 1 base, 5 bases remained unmatched. The CDR3 contains 16 residues. The CDR3 nucleotides read TGTGCCAGCAGTCGATTAGCGGGGGGGAACACCGGGGAGCTGTTTTTT. Its translation is CASSRLAGGNTGELFF.

The chain joins TRBV11-2 to TRBJ1-2, with D possibly matching TRBD1 (5 bases). Germline V lookup: CDR1 SGHAT, CDR2 FQNNGV. The CDR3 spans 13 residues. Between the trimmed V and J ends, which lost 0 bases and 8 bases, there was a span of 10 bases. The CDR3 nucleotides read TGTGCCAGCAGCTTAGATGGCGCAGGGGGCTACACCTTC. This codes for CASSLDGAGGYTF.

The V call is TRBV27, the J call TRBJ2-4; D possibly corresponds to TRBD1 (6 bases). Germline V gives CDR1 MNHEY, CDR2 SMNVEV (reference sequence). The CDR3 contains 16 residues. V was trimmed by 3 bases and J by 2 bases, leaving 14 bases between them. This CDR3 is CASSFTRQVTKNIQYF. CDR3 nucleotides: TGTGCCAGCAGTTTCACCAGACAGGTTACCAAAAACATTCAGTACTTC.

The chain uses TRBV18 and TRBJ2-7; perhaps TRBD2 as D (5 bases). This CDR3 spans 13 amino acids. Germline CDR1 and CDR2: KGHSH and LQKENI. V was cut by 4 bases and J by 2 bases, with 9 bases left in between. CDR3 residues: CASSQGDPYEQYF. The DNA for the CDR3 is TGTGCCAGCTCACAGGGAGACCCCTACGAGCAGTACTTC.

V usage is TRBV7-8 and J usage is TRBJ1-3; 8 positions match TRBD1. This CDR3 comprises 13 residues. The ends lost 11 bases at V and 2 bases at J; junction bases unmatched: 5. CDR1 and CDR2 from the germline V gene are SGHVS and FQNEAQ. In DNA, the CDR3 is TGTGCCTCGTCAGGGGGCACTGGAAACACCATATATTTT. Its translation: CASSGGTGNTIYF.

The chain employs TRBV5-1 and TRBJ2-3, with TRBD1 matching 7 bases. From germline, CDR1 is SGHRS and CDR2 YFSETQ. This CDR3 has 14 amino acids. V shed 4 bases and J 0 bases; nucleotides not matched to a gene: 2. This CDR3 reads CASSGGQSTDTQYF. As DNA, the CDR3 is TGCGCCAGCAGCGGGGGACAGAGCACAGATACGCAGTATTTT.

The chain links TRBV7-8 to TRBJ2-3; TRBD2 aligns across 8 bases. Germline values: CDR1 SGHVS, CDR2 FQNEAQ. The junction had 11 bases not matched to a gene; V was cut back by 1 base and J by 2 bases. This CDR3 has 18 amino acids. The CDR3 is CASSLVYPSGGVTDTQYF. For the CDR3, the DNA is TGTGCCAGCAGCTTAGTTTATCCGAGCGGGGGAGTCACAGATACGCAGTATTTT.